This section outlines one TCR beta chain sequence together with its context. This sample is part of a study of technical replicates of blood from a handful of donors. Data came from immunoSEQ multiplex PCR; TCRdb stores just in-frame clones and leaves some out. In the table there are under 85,000 clones, 85% to 95% of which are singletons. Losses at the gene ends were 6 bases for V and 6 bases for J; bases not matched to a gene: 2. This CDR3 has 13 residues. Germline CDR1 SEHNR, CDR2 FQNEAQ (reference sequence). V usage is TRBV7-9 and J usage is TRBJ1-4; 9 bases agree with TRBD1. The source is a human donor in good health. Sequences were obtained from T cells isolated from PBMCs. This chain's CDR3 is CASRGDRDEKLFF. CDR3 DNA: TGTGCCAGCAGGGGGGACAGGGATGAAAAACTGTTTTTT.